This T cell receptor beta chain was obtained from a study of radiotherapy plus CTLA-4 blockade in lung cancer. Whole-study context: Disease control was seen in about 34% of patients, objective responses in 15% to 20%.

Chemo-refractory metastatic non-small-cell lung cancer patients received focal radiation with ipilimumab CTLA-4 blockade. This clone appeared a few times. Its antigen remains unknown. Regarding the study as a whole: There was expansion of tumor-derived TCR clones in blood after radiotherapy plus ipilimumab.

The table came from immunoSEQ multiplex PCR; TCRdb's copy has only in-frame clones and leaves some out. The table includes 60,000 or so clones, around 80% detected once. The TCR sequence derives from a human donor with non-small cell lung cancer who had a partial response to radiotherapy plus ipilimumab. The specimen comprised peripheral blood, sampled from a patient treated with radiotherapy plus ipilimumab.

This chain's CDR3 is CASQAQGRYNEQFF. The CDR3 bases are TGTGCCAGCCAAGCACAGGGCCGCTACAATGAGCAGTTCTTC. J is TRBJ2-1 and V is TRBV6-1, with a tentative D call TRBD1 (6 bases). CDR1 is MNHNS and CDR2 is SASEGT in the germline V gene. V lost 8 bases and J 3 bases, leaving 14 bases between the germline ends. This CDR3 region has 14 residues.